The present T cell receptor (beta chain) was sequenced within a study of blood T cell repertoires in COVID-19. Study details: Samples came from the United States, Italy and Spain, spanning acute and convalescent COVID-19.

Germline assignment: CDR1 MNHEY and CDR2 SMNVEV (reference sequence). The CDR3 spans 16 residues. Germline trimming cut 1 base from V and 6 bases from J; bases unmatched to any gene: 6. Sequencing used immunoSEQ multiplex PCR; TCRdb keeps in-frame clones, though not all of them. The sample consists of about 270,000 clones, 80% to 90% of them appearing once. The sequence was collected from a man between 18 and 29 years old who had recovered from COVID-19. The chain has TRBV27 and TRBJ2-2; 9 nucleotides agree with TRBD1. The material sequenced was PBMCs or T cells enriched from blood (not recorded which). CDR3 sequence (DNA): TGTGCCAGCAGTTTATGGGGACAGGGTCGGGCCGGGGAGCTGTTTTTT. Amino acids: CASSLWGQGRAGELFF.